This TCR beta chain originates from a study of T-cell reconstitution after alpha-beta-depleted transplantation in children. The V end was cut by 5 bases, the J end by 3 bases, with 14 bases between. CDR1 is ENHRY, CDR2 SYGVKD, per germline. The CDR3 sequence is 15 residues long. The TCRbeta library incorporated unique molecular identifiers. One entry per CDR3 protein, called by TCRdb with MiXCR from the PCR reads. The sample lists approximately 520,000 distinct CDR3 sequences, 11% seen once, with 13% to 15% in the top ten. This clonotype has just a few counts. Its target is not known. Study observations and caveats: The high TCRbeta diversity at day 60 in some patients came from surviving recipient T cells and thymic progenitors. Newly produced T cells mostly provided counts and TCRbeta diversity after one year, as hyperexpanded clones declined. Reportedly, alpha-beta T cells present about two months post-transplant originated from several hundred expanded clones of graft origin.

The sequenced sample was PBMCs, mostly from graft donor cells, obtained 180 days after TCRalphabeta/CD19-depleted stem cell transplant. The J gene is TRBJ1-5, the V gene TRBV10-3; tentative D call: TRBD1 (5 bases). The clonotype originates from a female patient aged 2 to 10 who had a stem cell transplant for aplastic anemia, so the T cells may come from the graft donor. The CDR3 spells CAISKLRGDNQPQHF. As DNA, the CDR3 is TGTGCCATCAGTAAGTTGAGGGGAGACAATCAGCCCCAGCATTTT.